This T cell receptor beta chain was recorded in a study of control samples from healthy donors and cancer patients. CDR1 and CDR2 from the germline V gene are SGDLS and YYNGEE. The CDR3 is made up of 15 amino acids. V shed 0 bases, J shed 4 bases, and the junction held 0 bases outside the gene matches. The method was immunoSEQ multiplex PCR; TCRdb's version includes in-frame clones alone and lacks a portion of them. The table includes tens of thousands of clones, just under 90% detected once. This TCR was sampled from a man in his fifties or sixties in good health. This rearrangement joins TRBV9 to TRBJ2-1; 11 bases map to TRBD2. The source material was blood. As DNA, the CDR3 is TGTGCCAGCAGCGTAGTAGCGGGGGGGTACAATGAGCAGTTCTTC. This gives the protein CASSVVAGGYNEQFF.